This T cell receptor beta chain was identified during a study of blood T cells in healthy people across ages. Findings of the study overall: Unknown donor CMV status possibly confounded expanded clonotype changes. Significant beta diversity loss was already apparent by age around 40, declining roughly linearly.

A second about 6 to 11 cycle PCR used barcoded and J-beta primers. A single record per CDR3 protein comes from TCRdb applying MiXCR to the 5' RACE reads. The sample comprises under 2 million distinct CDR3 sequences, roughly 30% of which are singletons, and about 11% rests with the top ten. There were at least 5.5 micrograms of total RNA extracted from every sample. This clonotype was counted ten times or more. Its antigen is as yet unknown. Germline lookup yields CDR1 DFQATT and CDR2 SNEGSKA (reference sequence). Losses at the gene ends were 3 bases for V and 10 bases for J; bases not matched to a gene: 3. This CDR3 region has 12 residues.

This TCR was sampled from a woman aged 25 to 39 in good health. The chain combines TRBV20-1 with TRBJ1-6, with TRBD1 identical over 7 bases. Sequencing was done on a sample of blood. DNA of the CDR3: TGCAGTGCTAGTACAGGGGCATCACCCCTCCACTTT. Encoded protein: CSASTGASPLHF.